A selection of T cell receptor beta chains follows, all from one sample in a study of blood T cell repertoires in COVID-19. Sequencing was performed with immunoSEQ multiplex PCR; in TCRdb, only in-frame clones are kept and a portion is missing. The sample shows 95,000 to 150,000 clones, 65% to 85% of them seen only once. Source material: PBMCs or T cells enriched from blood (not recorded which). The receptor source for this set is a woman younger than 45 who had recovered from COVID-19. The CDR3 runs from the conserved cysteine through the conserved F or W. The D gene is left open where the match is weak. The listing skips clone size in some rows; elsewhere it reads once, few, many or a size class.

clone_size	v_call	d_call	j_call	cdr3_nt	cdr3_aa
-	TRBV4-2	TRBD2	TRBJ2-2	TGTGCCAGCAGCCAACGGGGATGGAGCGGGAGGATAAGCTTTGCCGGGGAGCTGTTTTTT	CASSQRGWSGRISFAGELFF
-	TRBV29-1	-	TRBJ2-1	TGCAGCGTTGACGAATCCGGGTATGGTGAGCAGTTCTTC	CSVDESGYGEQFF
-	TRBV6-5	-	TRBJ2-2	TGTGCCAGCTTGAGGAGCGAGAGGGGGGAGCTGTTTTTT	CASLRSERGELFF
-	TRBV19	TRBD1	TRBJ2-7	TGTGCCAGTAGTATAGGGACAGGGCGCGAGCAGTACTTC	CASSIGTGREQYF
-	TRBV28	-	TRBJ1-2	TGTGCCAGCAGCCCTTCATCGCCAGGGGAAGGTAATGGCTACACCTTC	CASSPSSPGEGNGYTF
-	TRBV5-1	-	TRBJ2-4	TGCGCCAGCAGCGAAACAGGGAGCGCAAACATTCAGTACTTC	CASSETGSANIQYF
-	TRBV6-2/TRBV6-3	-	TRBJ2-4	TGTGCCAGCAGTTCCTCGGGGTTTTCGGGAATACTAGCCAAAAACATTCAGTACTTC	CASSSSGFSGILAKNIQYF
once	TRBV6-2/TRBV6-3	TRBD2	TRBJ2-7	TGTGCCAGCAGCCATATACTAGCGGGACCCTCCGAGCAGTACTTC	CASSHILAGPSEQYF
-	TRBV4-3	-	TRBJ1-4	TGCGCCAGCAGCCAAGATTGGAGGGGATGGGGGGCTAATGAAAAACTGTTTTTT	CASSQDWRGWGANEKLFF
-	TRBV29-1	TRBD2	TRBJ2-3	TGCAGCGTAGACGCGGGAGTGGGGCAGTATTTT	CSVDAGVGQYF
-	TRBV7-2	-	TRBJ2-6	TGTGCCAGCAGACAGGGCCCTGGGGCCAACGTCCTGACTTTC	CASRQGPGANVLTF
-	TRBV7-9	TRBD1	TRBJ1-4	TGTGCCAGCAGCCTGGGAAACCGGGACAGGGCGGAAAAACTGTTTTTT	CASSLGNRDRAEKLFF
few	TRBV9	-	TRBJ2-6	TGTGCCAGCAGCGTAGGCAGGGCAAGCTCTGGGGCCAACGTCCTGACTTTC	CASSVGRASSGANVLTF
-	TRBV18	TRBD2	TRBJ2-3	TGTGCCAGCTCGTCCTCTAGCGGAGGGTCAGATACGCAGTATTTT	CASSSSSGGSDTQYF
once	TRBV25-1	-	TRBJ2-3	TGTGCCAGCAGTGCATCGAGGGTCGGGGATACGCAGTATTTT	CASSASRVGDTQYF
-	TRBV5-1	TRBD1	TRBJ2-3	TGCGCCAGCAGCGCCCGGTCAGGGGGCAGGACAGATACGCAGTATTTT	CASSARSGGRTDTQYF
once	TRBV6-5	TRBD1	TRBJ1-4	TGTGCCAGCAGTTACGATACAGGGGAGGCACTGTTTTTT	CASSYDTGEALFF
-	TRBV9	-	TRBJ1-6	TGTGCCAGCAGCGTAGGCATAGGGGGAAATTCACCCCTCCACTTT	CASSVGIGGNSPLHF
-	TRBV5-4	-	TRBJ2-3	TGTGCCAGCAGCTTGGAGGCAGGGTTCACAGATACGCAGTATTTT	CASSLEAGFTDTQYF
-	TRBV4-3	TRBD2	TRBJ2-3	TGCGCCAGCAGCCGTCAAGCGGGAGGGGGGCCAGATACGCAGTATTTT	CASSRQAGGGPDTQYF
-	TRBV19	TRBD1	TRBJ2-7	TGTGCCAGTAGTGAACAGGGGGGACCTTCCTACGAGCAGTACTTC	CASSEQGGPSYEQYF
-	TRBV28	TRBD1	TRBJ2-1	TGTGCCAGCAGTTTAGACAGGGGGCGAACCTACAATGAGCAGTTCTTC	CASSLDRGRTYNEQFF
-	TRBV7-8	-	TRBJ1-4	TGTGCCAGCTGTACAGGGTTTGGAGAAAAACTGTTTTTT	CASCTGFGEKLFF
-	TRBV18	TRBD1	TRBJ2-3	TGTGCCAGCTCAGCCAGACAGGGGACAGATACGCAGTATTTT	CASSARQGTDTQYF
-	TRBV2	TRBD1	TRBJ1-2	TGTGCCAGCAGTGGGACAGGTGGTGGCTACACCTTC	CASSGTGGGYTF
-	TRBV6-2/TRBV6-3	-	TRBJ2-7	TGTGCCAGCAGTTATTGGCTAGCGCCGAACTACGAGCAGTACTTC	CASSYWLAPNYEQYF
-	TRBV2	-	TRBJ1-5	TGTGCCAGCAGTGAAGCGCTTCGGGGGGGCAATCAGCCCCAGCATTTT	CASSEALRGGNQPQHF
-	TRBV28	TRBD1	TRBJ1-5	TGTGCCAGCAGTACCAATCCCGGGACAGCACTTCGTAGGCCCCAGCATTTT	CASSTNPGTALRRPQHF
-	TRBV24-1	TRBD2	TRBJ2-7	TGTGCCACCTCTGGGACTAGCGGCTCCTACGAGCAGTACTTC	CATSGTSGSYEQYF
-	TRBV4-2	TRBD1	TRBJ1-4	TGTGCCAGCAGCCAAGACGCCGAGCCGGGACAGGGGACTGAAAAACTGTTTTTT	CASSQDAEPGQGTEKLFF
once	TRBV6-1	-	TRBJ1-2	TGTGCCAGCAGTGAAGGGGGGGTAAATGGCTACACCTTC	CASSEGGVNGYTF
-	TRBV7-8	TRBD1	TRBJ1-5	TGTGCCAGCAGCTCTCGGACAGGGGGATATAGCAATCAGCCCCAGCATTTT	CASSSRTGGYSNQPQHF
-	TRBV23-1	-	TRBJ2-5	TGCGCCAGCAGTGAGGCACAAGAGACCCAGTACTTC	CASSEAQETQYF
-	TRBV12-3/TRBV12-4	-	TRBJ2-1	TGTGCCAGCAGAGGAGTTCCTCTGGCTGAGCAGTTCTTC	CASRGVPLAEQFF
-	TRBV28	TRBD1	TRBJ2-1	TGTGCCGTGACGGGAACAGGGGCGATCAATGAGCAGTTCTTC	CAVTGTGAINEQFF
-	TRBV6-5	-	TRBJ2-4	TGTGCCAGCAGTTACCCCCGACAGAGTACGAACATTCAGTACTTC	CASSYPRQSTNIQYF
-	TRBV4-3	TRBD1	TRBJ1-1	TGCGCCAGCAGCCAAGGAAACAGGGGACCCATGAACACTGAAGCTTTCTTT	CASSQGNRGPMNTEAFF
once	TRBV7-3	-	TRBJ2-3	TGTGCCAGCAGCTTTGGGGGGTTCACAGATACGCAGTATTTT	CASSFGGFTDTQYF
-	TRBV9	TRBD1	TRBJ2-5	TGTGCCAGCAGCAGACAGGGGGCGCTATCAGAGACCCAGTACTTC	CASSRQGALSETQYF
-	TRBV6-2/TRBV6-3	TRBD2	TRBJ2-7	TGTGCCAGCAGTTACTCGACTAGCGGGAGCCTCTACGAGCAGTACTTC	CASSYSTSGSLYEQYF
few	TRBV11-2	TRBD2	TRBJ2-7	TGTGCCAGTAGCGGGAGTGGTGAGCAGTACTTC	CASSGSGEQYF
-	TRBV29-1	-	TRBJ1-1	TGCAGCGTTGATATGGGACTGATAGACACTGAAGCTTTCTTT	CSVDMGLIDTEAFF
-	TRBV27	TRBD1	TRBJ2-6	TGTGCCAGCGGGGACAGGGGCTCTGGGGCCAACGTCCTGACTTTC	CASGDRGSGANVLTF
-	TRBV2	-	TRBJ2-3	TGTGCCATGGGGAGAACCGTCCTCACAGATACGCAGTATTTT	CAMGRTVLTDTQYF
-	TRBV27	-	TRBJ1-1	TGTGCCAGCAGTCCTTCCCGACAGAAAAGAGCTTTCTTT	CASSPSRQKRAFF